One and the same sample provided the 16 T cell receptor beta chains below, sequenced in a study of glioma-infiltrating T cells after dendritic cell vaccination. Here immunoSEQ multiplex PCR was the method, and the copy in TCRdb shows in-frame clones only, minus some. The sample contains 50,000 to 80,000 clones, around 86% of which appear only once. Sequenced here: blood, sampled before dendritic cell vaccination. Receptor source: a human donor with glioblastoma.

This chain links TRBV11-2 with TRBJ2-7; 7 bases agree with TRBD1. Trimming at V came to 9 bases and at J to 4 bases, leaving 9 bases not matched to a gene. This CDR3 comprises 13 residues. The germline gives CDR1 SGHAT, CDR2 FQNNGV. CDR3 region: CARTQWDRYEQYF. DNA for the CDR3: TGTGCCAGGACGCAGTGGGACAGATACGAGCAGTACTTC.

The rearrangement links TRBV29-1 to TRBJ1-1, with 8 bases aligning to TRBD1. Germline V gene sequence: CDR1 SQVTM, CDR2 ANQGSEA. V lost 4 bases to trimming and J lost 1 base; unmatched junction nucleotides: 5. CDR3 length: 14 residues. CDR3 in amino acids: CSVGPGQANTEAFF. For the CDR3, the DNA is TGCAGCGTTGGGCCGGGACAGGCGAACACTGAAGCTTTCTTT.

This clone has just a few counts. CDR3 DNA sequence: TGTGCCATCAGTGTCGCGGGGGGGATTGAGCAGTTCTTC. Translation: CAISVAGGIEQFF. The chain employs TRBV10-3 and TRBJ2-1, with 9 bases fitting TRBD2. The trim removed 4 bases at V and 9 bases at J, leaving 4 bases unmatched. The germline CDR1 and CDR2 sequences are ENHRY and SYGVKD. There are 13 residues in the CDR3.

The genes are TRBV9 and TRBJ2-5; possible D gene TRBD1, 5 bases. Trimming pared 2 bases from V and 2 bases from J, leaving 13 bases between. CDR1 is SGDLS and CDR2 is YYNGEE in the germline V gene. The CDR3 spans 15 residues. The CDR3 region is CASSVSLQVQETQYF. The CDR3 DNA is TGTGCCAGCAGCGTGTCGTTACAGGTACAAGAGACCCAGTACTTC.

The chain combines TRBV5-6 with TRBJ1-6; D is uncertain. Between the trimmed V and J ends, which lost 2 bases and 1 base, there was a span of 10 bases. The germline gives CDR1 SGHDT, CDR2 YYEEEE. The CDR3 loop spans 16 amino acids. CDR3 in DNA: TGTGCCAGCAGCTTTAAGGGAGTGTCCTATAATTCACCCCTCCACTTT. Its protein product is CASSFKGVSYNSPLHF.

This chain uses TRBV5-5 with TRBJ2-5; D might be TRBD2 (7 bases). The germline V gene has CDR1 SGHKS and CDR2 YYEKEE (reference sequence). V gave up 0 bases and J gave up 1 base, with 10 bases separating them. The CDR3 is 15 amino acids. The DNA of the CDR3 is TGTGCCAGCAGCTTGGAAGGGGGGGCCCAAGAGACCCAGTACTTC. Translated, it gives CASSLEGGAQETQYF. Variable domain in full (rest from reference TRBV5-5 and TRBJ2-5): DAGVTQSPTHLIKTRGQQVTLRCSPISGHKSVSWYQQVLGQGPQFIFQYYEKEERGRGNFPDRFSARQFPNYSSELNVNALLLGDSALYLCASSLEGGAQETQYFGPGTRLLVL.

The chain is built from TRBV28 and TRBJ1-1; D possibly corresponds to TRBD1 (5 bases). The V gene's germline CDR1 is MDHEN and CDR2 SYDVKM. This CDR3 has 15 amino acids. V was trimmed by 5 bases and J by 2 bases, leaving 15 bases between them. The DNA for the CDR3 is TGTGCCAGCAGTAAAAGGGGCAGACTCAACACTGAAGCTTTCTTT. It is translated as CASSKRGRLNTEAFF.

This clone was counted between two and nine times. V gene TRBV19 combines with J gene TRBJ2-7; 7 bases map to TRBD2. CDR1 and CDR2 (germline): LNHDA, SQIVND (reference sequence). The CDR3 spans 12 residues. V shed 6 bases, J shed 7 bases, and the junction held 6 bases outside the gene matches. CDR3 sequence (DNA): TGTGCCAGTAGGGGAGGGATGGGAGAGCAGTACTTC. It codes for CASRGGMGEQYF.

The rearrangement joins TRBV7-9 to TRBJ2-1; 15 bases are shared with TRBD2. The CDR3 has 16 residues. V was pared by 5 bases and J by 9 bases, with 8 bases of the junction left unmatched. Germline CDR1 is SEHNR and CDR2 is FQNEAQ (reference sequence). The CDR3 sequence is CASSGGLAGGIPEQFF. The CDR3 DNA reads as TGTGCCAGCAGCGGGGGACTAGCGGGGGGCATCCCTGAGCAGTTCTTC.

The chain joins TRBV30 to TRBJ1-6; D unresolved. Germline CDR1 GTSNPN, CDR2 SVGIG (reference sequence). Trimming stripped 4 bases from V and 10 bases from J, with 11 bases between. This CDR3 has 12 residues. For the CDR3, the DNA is TGTGCCTGGACCGGGAGCGGATCACCCCTCCACTTT. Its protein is CAWTGSGSPLHF.

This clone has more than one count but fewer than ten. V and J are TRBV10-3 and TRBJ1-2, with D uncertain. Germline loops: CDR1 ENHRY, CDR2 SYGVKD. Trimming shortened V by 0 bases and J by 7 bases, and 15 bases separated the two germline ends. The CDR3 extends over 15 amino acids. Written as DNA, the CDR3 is TGTGCCATCAGTGAGTCGATATCCCAATACGGTGGCTACACCTTC. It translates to CAISESISQYGGYTF.

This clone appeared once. The CDR3 loop reads CASSPGPATNEKLFF. Here the CDR3 DNA reads TGTGCCAGCAGCCCCGGTCCCGCAACTAATGAAAAACTGTTTTTT. The rearrangement links TRBV9 to TRBJ1-4, with D hard to call. Germline CDR1 and CDR2: SGDLS and YYNGEE. CDR3 length: 15 amino acids. Trimming pared 4 bases from V and 0 bases from J, leaving 10 bases between.

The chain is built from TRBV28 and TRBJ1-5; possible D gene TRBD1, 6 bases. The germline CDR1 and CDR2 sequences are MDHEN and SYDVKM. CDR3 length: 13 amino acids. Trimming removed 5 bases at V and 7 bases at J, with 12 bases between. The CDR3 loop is CASSGAGGQPQHF. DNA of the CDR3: TGTGCCAGCAGTGGGGCTGGGGGCCAGCCCCAGCATTTT.

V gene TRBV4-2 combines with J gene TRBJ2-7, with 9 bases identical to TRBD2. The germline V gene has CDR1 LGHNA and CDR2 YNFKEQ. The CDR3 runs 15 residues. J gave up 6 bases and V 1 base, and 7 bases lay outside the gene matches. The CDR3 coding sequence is TGTGCCAGCAGCCAAGCCGGGACTAGCCCGGGCGAGCAGTACTTC. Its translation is CASSQAGTSPGEQYF.

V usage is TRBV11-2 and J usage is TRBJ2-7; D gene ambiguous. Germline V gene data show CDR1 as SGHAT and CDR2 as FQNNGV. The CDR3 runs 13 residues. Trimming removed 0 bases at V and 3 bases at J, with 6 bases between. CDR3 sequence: CASSLDRLYEQYF. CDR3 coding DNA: TGTGCCAGCAGCTTAGACAGACTCTACGAGCAGTACTTC.

CDR3 in amino acids: CASRTDRGTDTQYF. The CDR3 bases are TGTGCCAGCAGGACGGACAGGGGCACAGATACGCAGTATTTT. The J gene is TRBJ2-3, the V gene TRBV7-9; 8 bases are shared with TRBD1. This CDR3 is built from 14 residues. From germline, CDR1 is SEHNR and CDR2 FQNEAQ (reference sequence). With V trimmed by 6 bases and J by 1 base, 3 bases remained unmatched.